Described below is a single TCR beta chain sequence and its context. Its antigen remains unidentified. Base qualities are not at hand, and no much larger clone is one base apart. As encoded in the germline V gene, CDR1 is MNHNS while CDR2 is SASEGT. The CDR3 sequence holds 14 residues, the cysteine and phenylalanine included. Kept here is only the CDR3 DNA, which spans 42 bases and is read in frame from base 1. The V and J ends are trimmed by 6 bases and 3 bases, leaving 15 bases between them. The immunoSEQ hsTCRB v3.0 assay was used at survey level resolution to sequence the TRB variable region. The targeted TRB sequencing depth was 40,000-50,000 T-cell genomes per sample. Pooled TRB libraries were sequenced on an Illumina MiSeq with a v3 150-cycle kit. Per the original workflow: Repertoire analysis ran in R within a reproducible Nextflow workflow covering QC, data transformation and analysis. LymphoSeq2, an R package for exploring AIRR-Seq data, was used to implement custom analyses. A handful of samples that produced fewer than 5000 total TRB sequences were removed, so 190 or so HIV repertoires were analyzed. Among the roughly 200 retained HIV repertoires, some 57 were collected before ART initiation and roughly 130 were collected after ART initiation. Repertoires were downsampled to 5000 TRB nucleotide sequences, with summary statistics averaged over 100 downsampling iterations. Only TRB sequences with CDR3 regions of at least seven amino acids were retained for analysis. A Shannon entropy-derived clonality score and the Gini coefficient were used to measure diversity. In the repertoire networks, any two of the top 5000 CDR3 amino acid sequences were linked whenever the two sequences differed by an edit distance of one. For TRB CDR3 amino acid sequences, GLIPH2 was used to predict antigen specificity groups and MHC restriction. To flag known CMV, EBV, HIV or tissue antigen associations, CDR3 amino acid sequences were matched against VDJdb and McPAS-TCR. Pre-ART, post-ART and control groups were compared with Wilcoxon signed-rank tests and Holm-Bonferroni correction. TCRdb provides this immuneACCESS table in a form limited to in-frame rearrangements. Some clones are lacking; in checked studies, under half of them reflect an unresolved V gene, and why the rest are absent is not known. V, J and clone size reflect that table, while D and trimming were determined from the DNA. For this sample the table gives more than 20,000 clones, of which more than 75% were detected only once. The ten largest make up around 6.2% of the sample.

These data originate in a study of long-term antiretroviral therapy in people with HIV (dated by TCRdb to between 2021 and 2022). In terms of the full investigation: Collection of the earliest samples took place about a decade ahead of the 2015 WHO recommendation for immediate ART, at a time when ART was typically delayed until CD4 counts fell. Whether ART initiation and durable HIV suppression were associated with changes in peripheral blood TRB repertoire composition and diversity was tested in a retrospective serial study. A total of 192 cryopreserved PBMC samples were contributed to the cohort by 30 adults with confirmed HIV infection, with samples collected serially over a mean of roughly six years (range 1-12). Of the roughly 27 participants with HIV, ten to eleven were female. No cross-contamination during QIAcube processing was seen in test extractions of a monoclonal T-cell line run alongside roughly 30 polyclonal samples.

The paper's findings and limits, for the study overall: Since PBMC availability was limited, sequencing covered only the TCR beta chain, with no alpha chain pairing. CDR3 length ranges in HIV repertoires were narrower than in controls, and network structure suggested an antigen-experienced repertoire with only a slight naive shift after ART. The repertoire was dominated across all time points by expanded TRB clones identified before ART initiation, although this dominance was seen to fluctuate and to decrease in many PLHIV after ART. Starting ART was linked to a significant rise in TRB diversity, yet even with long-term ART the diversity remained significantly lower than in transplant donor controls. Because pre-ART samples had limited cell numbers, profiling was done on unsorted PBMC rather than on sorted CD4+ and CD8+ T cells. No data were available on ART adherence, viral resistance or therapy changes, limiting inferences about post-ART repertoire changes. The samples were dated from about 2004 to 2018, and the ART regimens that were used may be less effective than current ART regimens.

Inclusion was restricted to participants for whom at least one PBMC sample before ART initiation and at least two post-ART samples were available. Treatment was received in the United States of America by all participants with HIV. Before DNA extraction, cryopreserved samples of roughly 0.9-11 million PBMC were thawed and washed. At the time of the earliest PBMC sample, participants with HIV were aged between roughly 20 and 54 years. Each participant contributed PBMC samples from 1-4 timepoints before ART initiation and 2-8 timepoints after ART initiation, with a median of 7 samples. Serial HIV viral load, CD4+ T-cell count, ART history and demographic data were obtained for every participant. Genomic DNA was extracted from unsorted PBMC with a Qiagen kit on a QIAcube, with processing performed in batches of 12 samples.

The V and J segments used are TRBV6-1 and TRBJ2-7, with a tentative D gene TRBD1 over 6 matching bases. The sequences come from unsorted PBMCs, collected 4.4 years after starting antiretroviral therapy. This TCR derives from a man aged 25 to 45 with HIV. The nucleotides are TGTGCCAGCAGGCAGGGACACTTAAACTACGAGCAGTACTTC. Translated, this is CASRQGHLNYEQYF.